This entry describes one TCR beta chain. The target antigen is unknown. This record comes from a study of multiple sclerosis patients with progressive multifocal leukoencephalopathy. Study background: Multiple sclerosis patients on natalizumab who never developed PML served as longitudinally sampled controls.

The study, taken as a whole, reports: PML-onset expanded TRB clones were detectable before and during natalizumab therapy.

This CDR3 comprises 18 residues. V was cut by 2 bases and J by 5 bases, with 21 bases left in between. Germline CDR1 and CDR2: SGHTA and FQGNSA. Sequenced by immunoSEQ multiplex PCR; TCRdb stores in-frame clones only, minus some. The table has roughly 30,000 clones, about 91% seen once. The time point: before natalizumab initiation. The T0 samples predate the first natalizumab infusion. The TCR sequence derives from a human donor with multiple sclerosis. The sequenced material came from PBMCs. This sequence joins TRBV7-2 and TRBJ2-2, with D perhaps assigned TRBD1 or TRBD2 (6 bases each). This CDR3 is CASSLLFTQGGGTGELFF. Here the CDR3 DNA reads TGTGCCAGCAGCTTATTGTTTACCCAAGGAGGGGGAACCGGGGAGCTGTTTTTT.